This is a list of T cell receptor beta chains from one sample in a study of shared clonotypes between healthy human individuals. The protocol was immunoSEQ multiplex PCR, while the TCRdb copy is restricted to in-frame clones and leaves out a portion. This sample has 950,000 to 1,300,000 clones, with roughly 80% found just once. Sequencing was performed on memory CD4+ T cells sorted from blood. The receptors were gathered from a young man in good health. Both conserved end residues are part of each CDR3. D genes are given only for firm matches. Size values are once, few and many counts, or a class for expanded clones, and some rows have none.

v_gene: TRBV7-9
d_gene: -
j_gene: TRBJ2-2
abundance: once
CDR3nt: TGTGCCAGCAGCTTAAGGCTCTTCCTCAGCACCGGGGAGCTGTTTTTT
CDR3aa: CASSLRLFLSTGELFF

v_gene: TRBV28
d_gene: TRBD1
j_gene: TRBJ2-7
abundance: -
CDR3nt: TGTGCCAGCAGTTCCGGACAGGTCAACGAGCAGTACTTC
CDR3aa: CASSSGQVNEQYF

v_gene: TRBV30
d_gene: -
j_gene: TRBJ2-7
abundance: few
CDR3nt: TGTGCCGCGACGGGCCTGGACTACGAGCAGTACTTC
CDR3aa: CAATGLDYEQYF

v_gene: TRBV18
d_gene: -
j_gene: TRBJ2-5
abundance: once
CDR3nt: TGTGCCAGCTCACCAATTCCGGAGACCCAGTACTTC
CDR3aa: CASSPIPETQYF

v_gene: TRBV5-4
d_gene: TRBD2
j_gene: TRBJ2-3
abundance: -
CDR3nt: TGTGCCAGCAGCTTGCCCCTAGCGGGAGTGAGAGATACGCAGTATTTT
CDR3aa: CASSLPLAGVRDTQYF

v_gene: TRBV6-6
d_gene: TRBD1
j_gene: TRBJ1-5
abundance: -
CDR3nt: TGTGCCGCCGGAGGAAACAGGGGTCCTAATCAGCCCCAGCATTTT
CDR3aa: CAAGGNRGPNQPQHF

v_gene: TRBV7-8
d_gene: TRBD1
j_gene: TRBJ2-7
abundance: -
CDR3nt: TGTGCCAGCAGCCCCTTGACAGGGGGCGACGAGCAGTACTTC
CDR3aa: CASSPLTGGDEQYF

v_gene: TRBV19
d_gene: -
j_gene: TRBJ2-1
abundance: -
CDR3nt: TGTGCCAGTACCAGTACCGCCACTGAGCAGTTCTTC
CDR3aa: CASTSTATEQFF

v_gene: TRBV25-1
d_gene: -
j_gene: TRBJ2-5
abundance: -
CDR3nt: TGTGCCAGCAGTGAATTTGGGCCCCCCCAAGAGACCCAGTACTTC
CDR3aa: CASSEFGPPQETQYF

v_gene: TRBV5-1
d_gene: TRBD1
j_gene: TRBJ2-5
abundance: -
CDR3nt: TGCGCCAGCAGTCTGGCCCCGGGACAGGTAGAGACCCAGTACTTC
CDR3aa: CASSLAPGQVETQYF

v_gene: TRBV4-3
d_gene: -
j_gene: TRBJ1-5
abundance: -
CDR3nt: TGCGCCAGCAGCGAAGGCAGTTATAGCAATCAGCCCCAGCATTTT
CDR3aa: CASSEGSYSNQPQHF

v_gene: TRBV5-1
d_gene: TRBD2
j_gene: TRBJ2-1
abundance: -
CDR3nt: TGCGCCAGCAGCTTGGTAACCCTCGGGACTAGCGGGGACTACAATGAGCAGTTCTTC
CDR3aa: CASSLVTLGTSGDYNEQFF

v_gene: TRBV12-5
d_gene: -
j_gene: TRBJ1-2
abundance: -
CDR3nt: TGTGCTAGTGGTTTTGCAGGAGCGGCTGGCTACACCTTC
CDR3aa: CASGFAGAAGYTF

v_gene: TRBV10-1
d_gene: -
j_gene: TRBJ2-1
abundance: -
CDR3nt: TGCGCCAGCAGTGAGTCGGGTAGTCGATCTTACAATGAGCAGTTCTTC
CDR3aa: CASSESGSRSYNEQFF

v_gene: TRBV11-3
d_gene: -
j_gene: TRBJ2-1
abundance: -
CDR3nt: TGTGCCAGCAGTCTGAGTACTAATGAGCAGTTCTTC
CDR3aa: CASSLSTNEQFF

v_gene: TRBV6-6
d_gene: TRBD1
j_gene: TRBJ1-2
abundance: -
CDR3nt: TGTGCCAGCTACGGACAGGGGGCAGTGGGCTACACCTTC
CDR3aa: CASYGQGAVGYTF

v_gene: TRBV9
d_gene: TRBD2
j_gene: TRBJ2-2
abundance: -
CDR3nt: TGTGCCAGCAGACCGGGACTAGAATCCGGGGAGCTGTTTTTT
CDR3aa: CASRPGLESGELFF

v_gene: TRBV9
d_gene: TRBD1
j_gene: TRBJ1-2
abundance: -
CDR3nt: TGTGCCAGCAGCTCTGGACAGGAAAAATATGGCTACACCTTC
CDR3aa: CASSSGQEKYGYTF

v_gene: TRBV9
d_gene: -
j_gene: TRBJ2-3
abundance: -
CDR3nt: TGTGCCAGCAGCACCTCAATAAGTCGGACAGATACGCAGTATTTT
CDR3aa: CASSTSISRTDTQYF

v_gene: TRBV7-2
d_gene: TRBD1
j_gene: TRBJ1-5
abundance: -
CDR3nt: TGTGCCAGCAGCTTGGGACAGGGTAGCAATCAGCCCCAGCATTTT
CDR3aa: CASSLGQGSNQPQHF

v_gene: TRBV11-2
d_gene: -
j_gene: TRBJ2-3
abundance: -
CDR3nt: TGTGCCAGCAGCAAATCGCCGAGCACAGATACGCAGTATTTT
CDR3aa: CASSKSPSTDTQYF

v_gene: TRBV5-4
d_gene: -
j_gene: TRBJ2-7
abundance: few
CDR3nt: TGTGCCAGCAGCCGCGGACAGAACTACGAGCAGTACTTC
CDR3aa: CASSRGQNYEQYF

v_gene: TRBV15
d_gene: TRBD1
j_gene: TRBJ2-3
abundance: -
CDR3nt: TGTGCCACCAGCAGATCCGGTGCGGGACAGGGCTCCGTTGCATCGGATACGCAGTATTTT
CDR3aa: CATSRSGAGQGSVASDTQYF

v_gene: TRBV5-5
d_gene: TRBD2
j_gene: TRBJ2-1
abundance: -
CDR3nt: TGTGCCAACAGCTTGGGGGAGGGCCGCTATGAGCAGTTCTTC
CDR3aa: CANSLGEGRYEQFF

v_gene: TRBV30
d_gene: TRBD2
j_gene: TRBJ2-1
abundance: few
CDR3nt: TGTGCCTGGAGTGGACTAGCGATATACAATGAGCAGTTCTTC
CDR3aa: CAWSGLAIYNEQFF

v_gene: TRBV5-1
d_gene: -
j_gene: TRBJ2-2
abundance: -
CDR3nt: TGCGCCAGCAGTGGTAGGGACACCGGGGAGCTGTTTTTT
CDR3aa: CASSGRDTGELFF

v_gene: TRBV7-2
d_gene: -
j_gene: TRBJ2-7
abundance: -
CDR3nt: TGTGCCAGCAGCTTAGCTGGACCCCTCGGGGACGAGCAGTACTTC
CDR3aa: CASSLAGPLGDEQYF

v_gene: TRBV5-6
d_gene: -
j_gene: TRBJ2-3
abundance: once
CDR3nt: TGTGCCAGCAGCGTGACAGGCGATCTACCTTCTAGCACAGATACGCAGTATTTT
CDR3aa: CASSVTGDLPSSTDTQYF

v_gene: TRBV28
d_gene: -
j_gene: TRBJ1-2
abundance: -
CDR3nt: TGTGCCAGCAGTGACCCGATAGGTCTATCTAACTATGGCTACACCTTC
CDR3aa: CASSDPIGLSNYGYTF

v_gene: TRBV2
d_gene: TRBD2
j_gene: TRBJ2-3
abundance: -
CDR3nt: TGTGCCAGCACCTTCTCCATCGGGAGCGGGGGGGCAGATACGCAGTATTTT
CDR3aa: CASTFSIGSGGADTQYF

v_gene: TRBV5-1
d_gene: -
j_gene: TRBJ2-3
abundance: -
CDR3nt: TGCGCCAGCAGCTTGGTGAGACCGAGCACAGATACGCAGTATTTT
CDR3aa: CASSLVRPSTDTQYF

v_gene: TRBV9
d_gene: -
j_gene: TRBJ2-3
abundance: -
CDR3nt: TGTGCCAGCAGCGGTACGACAGATACGCAGTATTTT
CDR3aa: CASSGTTDTQYF

v_gene: TRBV5-1
d_gene: TRBD2
j_gene: TRBJ2-3
abundance: -
CDR3nt: TGCGCCAGCAGCTCCGGGACTAGCGGGAGTGCAGATACGCAGTATTTT
CDR3aa: CASSSGTSGSADTQYF

v_gene: TRBV30
d_gene: -
j_gene: TRBJ2-1
abundance: -
CDR3nt: TGTGCCTGGACGAACGGCAGGGAATACAATGAGCAGTTCTTC
CDR3aa: CAWTNGREYNEQFF

v_gene: TRBV28
d_gene: -
j_gene: TRBJ2-7
abundance: -
CDR3nt: TGTGCCAGCAGTCCAGGGGACTATGGGGGGCAGTACTTC
CDR3aa: CASSPGDYGGQYF

v_gene: TRBV5-1
d_gene: -
j_gene: TRBJ2-3
abundance: -
CDR3nt: TGCGCCAGCAGCTTGGCCATTATGACAGATACGCAGTATTTT
CDR3aa: CASSLAIMTDTQYF

v_gene: TRBV10-3
d_gene: TRBD2
j_gene: TRBJ2-1
abundance: many
CDR3nt: TGTGCCATCAGACCCAGGGAGGGCGATGAGCAGTTCTTC
CDR3aa: CAIRPREGDEQFF

v_gene: TRBV7-9
d_gene: TRBD1
j_gene: TRBJ1-1
abundance: few
CDR3nt: TGTGCCAGCAGCCGACAGGGAAACACTGAAGCTTTCTTT
CDR3aa: CASSRQGNTEAFF

v_gene: TRBV29-1
d_gene: TRBD2
j_gene: TRBJ2-3
abundance: -
CDR3nt: TGCAGCGGGAGAGGGACTAGCGGAGGCACAGATACGCAGTATTTT
CDR3aa: CSGRGTSGGTDTQYF

v_gene: TRBV2
d_gene: -
j_gene: TRBJ1-3
abundance: once
CDR3nt: TGTGCCAGCAGTGTATCGGGCACGGGGGTTAGAAACACCATATATTTT
CDR3aa: CASSVSGTGVRNTIYF